The T cell receptor (beta chain) described here comes from a study of T cells after posttransplantation cyclophosphamide. This clone came up many times. No antigen is known for it. Points from the study as a whole: Blood and skin or GI T cell repertoires showed limited TRB overlap.

This related bone marrow graft donor gave peripheral blood on the day of marrow donation. Germline CDR1 MNHNS, CDR2 SASEGT. This CDR3 comprises 13 residues. V lost 4 bases and J lost 4, with 10 bases in between. TCRdb's copy holds only in-frame clones and misses some; the assay was immunoSEQ multiplex PCR. This sample carries fewer than 55,000 clones, none of them present only once. This receptor was taken from a man aged 40-49 years in good health, CMV-negative, and a related stem cell transplant donor. The sample taken for sequencing was PBMCs. The chain joins TRBV6-1 to TRBJ1-1; D possibly corresponds to TRBD1 (5 bases). This CDR3 reads CASSVGRVTEAFF. The CDR3 DNA is TGTGCCAGCAGTGTCGGCAGGGTCACTGAAGCTTTCTTT.